These 16 T cell receptor beta chains came from one sample sequenced in a study of shared clonotypes between healthy human individuals. The naive CD8 subset, CD45RO-negative cells positively selected for CCR7, excluded terminally differentiated effector memory CD45RA+ cells. Method: immunoSEQ multiplex PCR; TCRdb's copy keeps in-frame clones and lacks some. The repertoire has hundreds of thousands of clones, around 95% of them found once; the top ten carry over 0.1%. Sequenced sample: naive CD8+ T cells sorted from blood. The receptors stem from a woman younger than 45 in good health.

The V gene is TRBV21-1, the J gene TRBJ2-3; TRBD2 is the table's D call and was not checked against the DNA. TRBV21-1 is deemed a pseudogene. The length of the CDR3 is 16 residues. The CDR3 loop reads CASSGASGRAPDTQYF. The CDR3 DNA sequence: TGTGCCAGCAGCGGGGCTAGCGGGAGGGCTCCAGATACGCAGTATTTT.

The chain links TRBV6-5 to TRBJ1-1; possible D gene TRBD1, 6 bases. Trimming stripped 6 bases from V and 4 bases from J, with 15 bases between. Germline assignment: CDR1 MNHEY and CDR2 SVGAGI. This CDR3 is built from 14 residues. The DNA for the CDR3 is TGTGCCAGCAGCACCCCAGGGGTCGGCACTGAAGCTTTCTTT. It translates to CASSTPGVGTEAFF.

This chain connects TRBV7-2 to TRBJ2-5, with D possibly being TRBD2 (6 bases). The V end was cut by 3 bases, the J end by 2 bases, with 10 bases between. This CDR3 contains 14 residues. Germline values: CDR1 SGHTA, CDR2 FQGNSA. As DNA, the CDR3 is TGTGCCAGCAGCTTCCCGGCGGGGCAAGAGACCCAGTACTTC. This gives the protein CASSFPAGQETQYF.

J is TRBJ2-1 and V is TRBV28; the match to TRBD2 covers 13 bases. CDR1 MDHEN and CDR2 SYDVKM come from the germline V gene. The CDR3 length is 17 residues. V was pared by 5 bases and J by 7 bases, with 11 bases of the junction left unmatched. CDR3 sequence reads: CASSAHWTSGRVNEQFF. CDR3 bases: TGTGCCAGCAGTGCACACTGGACTAGCGGGAGAGTTAATGAGCAGTTCTTC. Drawing the rest from reference TRBV28 and TRBJ2-1, the complete variable domain is DVKVTQSSRYLVKRTGEKVFLECVQDMDHENMFWYRQDPGLGLRLIYFSYDVKMKEKGDIPEGYSVSREKKERFSLILESASTNQTSMYLCASSAHWTSGRVNEQFFGPGTRLTVL.

V and J are TRBV19 and TRBJ2-3; maybe TRBD1 (5 bases). This CDR3 comprises 13 residues. Germline V gene lookup returns CDR1 LNHDA and CDR2 SQIVND (reference sequence). Trimming cost V 6 bases and J 3 bases, with 10 bases left between them. The CDR3 DNA follows: TGTGCCAGTAGGATCAGGGATACAGATACGCAGTATTTT. As protein: CASRIRDTDTQYF.

The chain recombines TRBV5-4 with TRBJ1-2, with D unresolved. Trimming removed 1 base from V and 3 bases from J, with 1 base in between. The CDR3 is made up of 11 amino acids. Germline V lookup: CDR1 SGHNT, CDR2 YYREEE (reference sequence). The CDR3 sequence: CASSLYYGYTF. CDR3 sequence (DNA): TGTGCCAGCAGCTTGTACTATGGCTACACCTTC.

In nucleotides, the CDR3 is TGCGCCAGCAGCCAAGATAGCCGTGAGCAGTTCTTC. Translation: CASSQDSREQFF. The rearrangement joins TRBV4-1 to TRBJ2-1; the D is unclear. The CDR3 totals 12 residues. The V end was cut by 0 bases, the J end by 9 bases, with 6 bases between. Germline CDR1 and CDR2: MGHRA and YSYEKL.

This chain uses TRBV6-1 with TRBJ1-1; D is undetermined. This CDR3 is 13 amino acids long. The V gene lost 7 bases and the J gene lost 4 bases, with 13 bases spanning the gap. CDR1 and CDR2 (germline): MNHNS, SASEGT. Written as DNA, the CDR3 is TGTGCCAGCATTATGTTACGGAGCACTGAAGCTTTCTTT. Its translation is CASIMLRSTEAFF.

The rearrangement joins TRBV2 to TRBJ2-7; possibly TRBD1 or TRBD2 for D (5 bases each). Per the germline V gene, CDR1 is SNHLY and CDR2 is FYNNEI. This CDR3 is 14 amino acids long. V dropped 5 bases and J dropped 2 bases, with 13 bases sitting between them. CDR3 sequence (DNA): TGTGCCAGCAGTTATAACCAGGGAGCCTACGAGCAGTACTTC. Protein: CASSYNQGAYEQYF.

This CDR3 reads CASSTGTSGEQYF. The CDR3 nucleotides read TGTGCCAGCAGCACCGGGACTAGCGGCGAGCAGTACTTC. The chain couples TRBV5-4 to TRBJ2-7, with 11 bases matching TRBD2. This CDR3 comprises 13 residues. The V and J ends lost 4 bases and 6 bases, in that order; junction bases with no gene match: 3. Germline lookup yields CDR1 SGHNT and CDR2 YYREEE (reference sequence).

This rearrangement joins TRBV19 to TRBJ1-6, with D maybe TRBD1 (5 bases). CDR1 LNHDA and CDR2 SQIVND come from the germline V gene (reference sequence). This CDR3 contains 15 residues. V gave up 1 base and J gave up 7 bases, with 11 bases separating them. The CDR3 bases are TGTGCCAGTAGTATAGCGACAGCCGGGAATTCACCCCTCCACTTT. Amino acids: CASSIATAGNSPLHF.

Only one count was recorded for this clone. This CDR3 is CASSIDRVAGRATEAFF. CDR3 coding DNA: TGTGCCAGTAGTATAGATAGGGTGGCAGGGCGTGCCACTGAAGCTTTCTTT. V is TRBV19 and J is TRBJ1-1; tentatively, D is TRBD1 (5 bases). CDR1 LNHDA and CDR2 SQIVND come from the germline V gene (reference sequence). Trimming cost V 0 bases and J 4 bases, with 18 bases left between them. The CDR3 contains 17 residues.

V and J are TRBV5-4 and TRBJ2-1; tentatively, D is TRBD1 (6 bases). Germline V lookup: CDR1 SGHNT, CDR2 YYREEE (reference sequence). Deletions cut 5 bases from V and 0 bases from J, with 15 bases between. This CDR3 spans 16 amino acids. CDR3 coding DNA: TGTGCCAGCAGACACACGACAGGACCCTCCTACAATGAGCAGTTCTTC. Protein: CASRHTTGPSYNEQFF.

The gene calls are TRBV27 and TRBJ2-1; possibly TRBD2 for D (7 bases). The CDR3 spans 13 residues. CDR1 is MNHEY, CDR2 SMNVEV, per germline (reference sequence). The germline V and J ends were trimmed by 5 bases and 12 bases, with 17 bases remaining between them. The CDR3: CASSQTMGGAQFF. DNA for the CDR3: TGTGCCAGCAGTCAAACTATGGGGGGGGCGCAGTTCTTC.

This rearrangement joins TRBV7-3 to TRBJ2-2; no firm D call. The CDR3 contains 12 residues. Germline CDR1 is SGHTA and CDR2 is FQGTGA. Trimming removed 3 bases at V and 6 bases at J, with 5 bases between. The CDR3 loop is CASSFPPGELFF. Here the CDR3 DNA reads TGTGCCAGCAGCTTCCCCCCCGGGGAGCTGTTTTTT.

Only one count was recorded for this clone. V usage is TRBV2 and J usage is TRBJ1-2; 11 positions agree with TRBD1. Germline trimming cut 5 bases from V and 6 bases from J; bases unmatched to any gene: 14. CDR1 and CDR2 (germline): SNHLY, FYNNEI. The length of the CDR3 is 17 residues. The CDR3 region is CASSTIGGTGGSHGYTF. CDR3 bases: TGTGCCAGCAGTACAATTGGGGGGACAGGGGGTTCCCATGGCTACACCTTC. Based on the CDR3 plus reference TRBV2 and TRBJ1-2, the full variable domain is EPEVTQTPSHQVTQMGQEVILRCVPISNHLYFYWYRQILGQKVEFLVSFYNNEISEKSEIFDDQFSVERPDGSNFTLKIRSTKLEDSAMYFCASSTIGGTGGSHGYTFGSGTRLTVV.